This record concerns one T cell receptor beta chain sequence. No antigen is known for it. TCRdb processed the 5' RACE reads again and assigns one entry to each CDR3 protein, with no DNA. This sample contains some 170,000 distinct CDR3 sequences. This specimen belongs to a study of monozygotic twins with inflammatory bowel disease. Findings and limits, study-wide: Limited statistical power may explain no repertoire similarity difference between concordant and discordant twins.

Germline-derived CDR1 and CDR2 are SGHVS and FNYEAQ. CDR3 size: 12 residues. This sequence originates from a human donor with ulcerative colitis or Crohn's disease, or a healthy co-twin of an affected twin (not recorded which). The chain is built from TRBV7-6 and TRBJ2-2. Sequencing used blood. CDR3 amino acids: CASSRNTGELFF.